These 29 T cell receptor beta chains came from one sample sequenced in a study of beta chain features in type 1 diabetes. These receptors have no identified antigens. TCRB transcripts that were expressed got sequenced, as all of the isolated RNA had been reverse transcribed. Clones were read by immunoSEQ multiplex PCR, and TCRdb kept only the in-frame ones, dropping some. The sample records approximately 250,000 clones, around 25% being singletons. Regarding the study as a whole: Shorter TCRB CDR3s, moderately but significantly so, marked every one of the four CD4+ subsets in Type 1 diabetes patients.

Sequenced material: naive CD4+ T cells from blood. The receptors stem from a young woman with type 1 diabetes.

The V and J genes are TRBV13 and TRBJ1-1, with 8 bases aligning to TRBD1. V shed 5 bases, J shed 4 bases, and the junction held 0 bases outside the gene matches. The CDR3 has 12 amino acids. Germline loops: CDR1 PRHDT, CDR2 FYEKMQ (reference sequence). The CDR3 here is CASSDRGTEAFF. CDR3 DNA: TGTGCCAGCAGCGACAGGGGCACTGAAGCTTTCTTT.

The rearrangement joins TRBV6-5 to TRBJ1-5, with TRBD1 matching 8 bases. The length of the CDR3 is 13 residues. Germline V gene data show CDR1 as MNHEY and CDR2 as SVGAGI. V lost 6 bases, J lost 5 bases, and 3 bases stayed unmatched. In DNA form, the CDR3 reads TGTGCCAGCAGATTGACAGGGGATCAGCCCCAGCATTTT. Translating gives CASRLTGDQPQHF.

The chain links TRBV9 to TRBJ2-5; D unresolved. Germline loops: CDR1 SGDLS, CDR2 YYNGEE. V was cut by 0 bases and J by 7 bases, with 13 bases left in between. CDR3 length: 14 residues. Here the CDR3 DNA reads TGTGCCAGCAGCGTAGTGGTCTTAGGCGGGACCCAGTACTTC. This codes for CASSVVVLGGTQYF.

This clone was detected only a few times. The rearrangement links TRBV29-1 to TRBJ2-1; D is unclear. Germline-derived CDR1 and CDR2 are SQVTM and ANQGSEA. The CDR3 extends over 14 amino acids. Trimming pared 5 bases from V and 4 bases from J, leaving 15 bases between. The chain's CDR3 is CSVIGSVDYNEQFF. CDR3 bases: TGCAGCGTTATTGGCAGCGTGGATTACAATGAGCAGTTCTTC.

This clone was picked up a small number of times. In nucleotides, the CDR3 is TGTGCCAGCACTGGGACAGGGGGCTTGGCGAACACTGAAGCTTTCTTT. Translating gives CASTGTGGLANTEAFF. The gene calls are TRBV2 and TRBJ1-1; TRBD1 aligns across 12 bases. The CDR3 contains 16 residues. V shed 7 bases and J 1 base; nucleotides not matched to a gene: 7. Germline assignment: CDR1 SNHLY and CDR2 FYNNEI.

This chain connects TRBV29-1 to TRBJ1-1; D not certain. CDR1 and CDR2 (germline): SQVTM, ANQGSEA. The CDR3 runs 11 residues. The V end was cut by 0 bases, the J end by 10 bases, with 9 bases between. The CDR3 coding sequence is TGCAGCGTTGAAGACATCCGAGGAGCTTTCTTT. Translating it yields CSVEDIRGAFF.

This clone appeared a few times. The V call is TRBV29-1, the J call TRBJ1-1; D perhaps matches TRBD1 (5 bases). The CDR3 is 12 residues long. V was cut by 1 base and J by 7 bases, with 10 bases left in between. From germline, CDR1 is SQVTM and CDR2 ANQGSEA. This CDR3 reads CSVEGQGGEAFF. The DNA for the CDR3 is TGCAGCGTTGAAGGTCAGGGTGGTGAAGCTTTCTTT.

The chain joins TRBV9 to TRBJ2-5; 14 bases match TRBD2. In germline, CDR1 is SGDLS, CDR2 YYNGEE. This CDR3 contains 16 residues. The V and J ends lost 4 bases and 5 bases, in that order; junction bases with no gene match: 7. The CDR3 nucleotides are TGTGCCAGCAGCCCGGTGGGACTAGCGGGAGTGGAGACCCAGTACTTC. Translation gives CASSPVGLAGVETQYF.

This clone was found once. The V gene is TRBV4-1, the J gene TRBJ2-5; 11 bases fit TRBD2. Looked up from germline, CDR1 is MGHRA and CDR2 is YSYEKL. J was trimmed by 5 bases and V by 0 bases; bases with no gene match: 11. CDR3 size: 18 residues. CDR3 amino acids: CASSQEGSGRAGGETQYF. Here the CDR3 DNA reads TGCGCCAGCAGCCAAGAAGGTAGCGGGAGGGCCGGTGGGGAGACCCAGTACTTC.

The chain carries TRBV7-3 and TRBJ2-6, with 7 nucleotides matching TRBD2. The V gene end was trimmed by 2 bases and the J gene end by 0 bases; junction bases not matched to a gene: 7. The CDR3 covers 18 residues. The germline V gene has CDR1 SGHTA and CDR2 FQGTGA. Here the CDR3 reads CASSLVSSGGSGANVLTF. The CDR3 nucleotides are TGTGCCAGCAGCTTAGTTTCTAGCGGAGGCTCTGGGGCCAACGTCCTGACTTTC.

This clone was counted a few times. The V and J genes are TRBV27 and TRBJ2-1; D gene unclear. In germline, CDR1 is MNHEY, CDR2 SMNVEV (reference sequence). Trimming removed 4 bases at V and 1 base at J, with 8 bases between. The CDR3 is 14 amino acids. CDR3 bases: TGTGCCAGCAGTTCCCAGCGTTCCTACAATGAGCAGTTCTTC. Its translation: CASSSQRSYNEQFF.

The chain uses TRBV30 and TRBJ1-5; 8 bases agree with TRBD1. Germline V lookup: CDR1 GTSNPN, CDR2 SVGIG (reference sequence). Trimming removed 1 base from V and 0 bases from J; junction bases left unmatched: 11. There are 18 residues in the CDR3. Here the CDR3 DNA reads TGTGCCTGGAGTGCTCCCGACAGGGGACGATATAGCAATCAGCCCCAGCATTTT. Its translation: CAWSAPDRGRYSNQPQHF.

The chain joins TRBV5-1 to TRBJ1-2; D remains ambiguous. With 0 bases removed from V and 5 bases from J, the gap between germline ends came to 5 bases. CDR3 length equals 12 residues. In germline, CDR1 is SGHRS, CDR2 YFSETQ. The CDR3 spells CASSLGPYGYTF. In nucleotides, the CDR3 is TGCGCCAGCAGCTTGGGTCCTTATGGCTACACCTTC.

This clone appeared a few times. J is TRBJ2-5 and V is TRBV29-1; 10 nucleotides match TRBD2. CDR1 is SQVTM and CDR2 is ANQGSEA in the germline V gene. V shed 5 bases, J shed 2 bases, and the junction held 8 bases outside the gene matches. The CDR3 has 15 amino acids. The CDR3 region is CSVTRTSGSQETQYF. CDR3 DNA: TGCAGCGTTACAAGGACTAGCGGATCACAAGAGACCCAGTACTTC.

The chain recombines TRBV7-3 with TRBJ2-5; 8 nucleotides agree with TRBD1. Germline V CDR1 and CDR2: SGHTA, FQGTGA. After removal of 5 bases from V and 5 bases from J, the junction contained 7 bases not matched to a gene. The CDR3 has 14 amino acids. The CDR3 is CASSRQGSFETQYF. As DNA, the CDR3 is TGTGCCAGCAGCAGACAGGGGAGTTTCGAGACCCAGTACTTC.

This clone was seen more than once but under ten times. Other DNA sequences in the sample encode the same CDR3. V usage is TRBV18 and J usage is TRBJ2-5; 8 bases align to TRBD2. With 1 base clipped from V and 4 bases from J, the junction kept 2 bases outside the gene matches. CDR3 length: 14 amino acids. CDR1 and CDR2 (germline): KGHSH, LQKENI. CDR3 sequence reads: CASSPRLAGETQYF. Written as DNA, the CDR3 is TGTGCCAGCTCACCACGCCTAGCGGGAGAGACCCAGTACTTC.

V is TRBV4-1 and J is TRBJ2-5; 10 bases line up with TRBD2. J was trimmed by 2 bases and V by 4 bases; bases with no gene match: 4. The CDR3 is 15 amino acids. The germline gives CDR1 MGHRA, CDR2 YSYEKL. CDR3 loop: CASSPKLAGQETQYF. CDR3 coding DNA: TGCGCCAGCAGCCCAAAACTAGCGGGACAAGAGACCCAGTACTTC.

This clone was seen a few times. The chain combines TRBV6-5 with TRBJ2-1, with 9 bases fitting TRBD1. CDR1 and CDR2 from the germline V gene are MNHEY and SVGAGI. This CDR3 is 14 amino acids long. With V trimmed by 6 bases and J by 3 bases, 3 bases remained unmatched. CDR3 bases: TGTGCCAGCAGCCGACAGGGGGGCTACAATGAGCAGTTCTTC. It specifies CASSRQGGYNEQFF.

The chain carries TRBV5-4 and TRBJ2-1; 9 bases are a match to TRBD2. The CDR3 is made up of 16 amino acids. Germline V gives CDR1 SGHNT, CDR2 YYREEE (reference sequence). After removal of 0 bases from V and 9 bases from J, the junction contained 10 bases not matched to a gene. The CDR3 sequence: CASSLGGGRASGEQFF. The CDR3 DNA reads as TGTGCCAGCAGCTTGGGGGGCGGGAGGGCGAGTGGTGAGCAGTTCTTC.

The genes are TRBV4-1 and TRBJ2-6; the D gene is possibly TRBD1 (6 bases). This CDR3 has 17 amino acids. The germline CDR1 and CDR2 sequences are MGHRA and YSYEKL. V dropped 3 bases and J dropped 0 bases, with 12 bases sitting between them. The CDR3 DNA is TGCGCCAGCAGCCAGGCTGAGACAGGCTCTGGGGCCAACGTCCTGACTTTC. Translated, it gives CASSQAETGSGANVLTF.

The J gene is TRBJ2-1, the V gene TRBV5-1, with 8 bases fitting TRBD1. The CDR3 spans 14 residues. Germline-derived CDR1 and CDR2 are SGHRS and YFSETQ. After removal of 4 bases from V and 2 bases from J, the junction contained 2 bases not matched to a gene. The CDR3, as DNA: TGCGCCAGCAGCGGACAGGGAACCTACAATGAGCAGTTCTTC. It specifies CASSGQGTYNEQFF. The complete variable domain, with remaining parts taken from reference TRBV5-1 and TRBJ2-1, reads KAGVTQTPRYLIKTRGQQVTLSCSPISGHRSVSWYQQTPGQGLQFLFEYFSETQRNKGNFPGRFSGRQFSNSRSEMNVSTLELGDSALYLCASSGQGTYNEQFFGPGTRLTVL.

The chain joins TRBV25-1 to TRBJ2-5; TRBD2 matches 11 bases. The germline V gene encodes CDR1 MGHDK and CDR2 SYGVNS. J was trimmed by 2 bases and V by 4 bases; bases with no gene match: 6. This CDR3 is built from 16 residues. The CDR3, as DNA: TGTGCCAGCAGTGGGTTACTAGCGGGAGAACAAGAGACCCAGTACTTC. Amino acids: CASSGLLAGEQETQYF. Complete variable domain (other parts from reference TRBV25-1 and TRBJ2-5): EADIYQTPRYLVIGTGKKITLECSQTMGHDKMYWYQQDPGMELHLIHYSYGVNSTEKGDLSSESTVSRIRTEHFPLTLESARPSHTSQYLCASSGLLAGEQETQYFGPGTRLLVL.

This clone was seen more than once but under ten times. The CDR3 nucleotides read TGTGCCAGCAGTTTGCCCCGGGCAGGGAAAATGAACACTGAAGCTTTCTTT. Protein product: CASSLPRAGKMNTEAFF. V gene TRBV27 combines with J gene TRBJ1-1, with D maybe TRBD1 (5 bases). The germline gives CDR1 MNHEY, CDR2 SMNVEV (reference sequence). V dropped 3 bases and J dropped 0 bases, with 17 bases sitting between them. This CDR3 has 17 amino acids.

This clone was seen a handful of times. The chain has TRBV29-1 and TRBJ2-1; weak D call: TRBD1 (6 bases). V lost 8 bases and J lost 6, with 14 bases in between. Germline values: CDR1 SQVTM, CDR2 ANQGSEA. The CDR3 totals 12 residues. The CDR3 bases are TGCAGCTGGCTGGGGGCGCGCAATGAGCAGTTCTTC. Translating gives CSWLGARNEQFF.

This clone was recorded a few times. This chain links TRBV25-1 with TRBJ2-7; 8 bases are shared with TRBD2. J gave up 2 bases and V 0 bases, and 6 bases lay outside the gene matches. CDR1 and CDR2 from the germline V gene are MGHDK and SYGVNS. The CDR3 totals 16 residues. The CDR3 DNA sequence: TGTGCCAGCAGTGAATACCGAGCGGGAGTAACCTACGAGCAGTACTTC. The encoded protein is CASSEYRAGVTYEQYF.

The rearrangement joins TRBV9 to TRBJ1-2, with 7 bases lining up with TRBD1. The CDR3 spans 15 residues. Trimming removed 1 base from V and 2 bases from J; junction bases left unmatched: 5. The germline CDR1 and CDR2 sequences are SGDLS and YYNGEE. The CDR3 nucleotides are TGTGCCAGCAGCGTACCAATACAGGGGAACTATGGCTACACCTTC. The encoded protein is CASSVPIQGNYGYTF.

In its sample, this clone was seen a few times. The rearrangement uses TRBV19 and TRBJ2-1; 7 bases are a match to TRBD2. This CDR3 is built from 17 residues. V was pared by 3 bases and J by 5 bases, with 13 bases of the junction left unmatched. Germline V gives CDR1 LNHDA, CDR2 SQIVND (reference sequence). CDR3 region: CASSIPFWRERDNEQFF. The CDR3 DNA reads TGTGCCAGTAGTATCCCCTTCTGGCGGGAGAGGGACAATGAGCAGTTCTTC.

The chain joins TRBV25-1 to TRBJ1-1; D is unclear. Germline values: CDR1 MGHDK, CDR2 SYGVNS. V was cut by 7 bases and J by 1 base, with 13 bases left in between. There are 14 residues in the CDR3. CDR3 protein: CASIGAAGNTEAFF. CDR3 bases: TGTGCCAGCATAGGAGCTGCCGGGAACACTGAAGCTTTCTTT.

This chain connects TRBV5-1 to TRBJ2-6; 8 nucleotides match TRBD1. The CDR3 is 17 residues long. Losses at the gene ends were 0 bases for V and 2 bases for J; bases not matched to a gene: 4. Germline V gene sequence: CDR1 SGHRS, CDR2 YFSETQ. The CDR3 is CASSLVTGGTGANVLTF. The CDR3 coding sequence is TGCGCCAGCAGCTTGGTTACAGGGGGAACTGGGGCCAACGTCCTGACTTTC.